The sequence of this TCR beta chain was determined in a study of response to subunit inactivated influenza vaccine. Study-wide points: Researchers suggested that each seasonal influenza vaccination recruits few new T cells.

CDR1 MNHEY and CDR2 SMNVEV come from the germline V gene (reference sequence). The CDR3 covers 16 residues. V dropped 3 bases and J dropped 1; count of bases not matched to a gene: 6. TCRdb re-called the RT-PCR reads with MiXCR, one entry per CDR3 protein. The sample contains fewer than 700,000 distinct CDR3 sequences, 10% to 15% of which appear only once. Turning to this clonotype: No antigen is known for it.

The clonotype originates from a man in his forties or fifties who received an inactivated influenza vaccine. This material consisted of PBMCs from blood, taken more than 35 days after vaccination. The genes are TRBV27 and TRBJ2-3; 8 positions match TRBD1. CDR3 nucleotides: TGTGCCAGCAGTTTCTACAGGGGGACTGGCACAGATACGCAGTATTTT. This encodes CASSFYRGTGTDTQYF.